These 11 T cell receptor beta chains were all obtained from the same sample, sequenced in a study of shared clonotypes between healthy human individuals. Terminally differentiated effector memory CD45RA+ cells were excluded by CCR7 positive selection of CD45RO-negative cells. The repertoire was sequenced with immunoSEQ multiplex PCR; TCRdb's copy has only in-frame clones and lacks some. Here the sample spans hundreds of thousands of clones, about 96% being singletons. The specimen was naive CD8+ T cells sorted from blood. The receptors shown here come from a woman aged 25-40 years in good health.

The chain is built from TRBV14 and TRBJ2-3; TRBD2 is a possible D gene (6 bases). CDR1 and CDR2 (germline): SGHDN, FVKESK. The V gene lost 4 bases and the J gene lost 2 bases, with 16 bases spanning the gap. The CDR3 is made up of 16 amino acids. The CDR3 reads CASSLMTSPPTDTQYF. DNA of the CDR3: TGTGCCAGCAGCCTCATGACTAGTCCTCCCACAGATACGCAGTATTTT.

CDR3 loop: CASSFGSSSYEQYF. The CDR3 coding sequence is TGTGCCAGCAGTTTCGGTTCCAGCTCCTACGAGCAGTACTTC. The rearrangement joins TRBV27 to TRBJ2-7; no definite D call. Trimming stripped 3 bases from V and 0 bases from J, with 9 bases between. The CDR3 runs 14 residues. Germline V gene sequence: CDR1 MNHEY, CDR2 SMNVEV (reference sequence).

The J gene is TRBJ1-4, the V gene TRBV7-9; 7 bases are a match to TRBD1. Germline values: CDR1 SEHNR, CDR2 FQNEAQ (reference sequence). V was pared by 5 bases and J by 1 base, with 10 bases of the junction left unmatched. This CDR3 is 17 amino acids long. This CDR3 is CASSGTQGGVTNEKLFF. The CDR3 nucleotides are TGTGCCAGCAGCGGAACCCAGGGGGGAGTAACTAATGAAAAACTGTTTTTT.

The rearrangement links TRBV27 to TRBJ2-1, with D perhaps TRBD2 (7 bases). The germline V and J ends were trimmed by 3 bases and 4 bases, with 13 bases remaining between them. The germline gives CDR1 MNHEY, CDR2 SMNVEV (reference sequence). The CDR3 extends over 15 amino acids. The DNA for the CDR3 is TGTGCCAGCAGTTTTCAGCGGGACACTTACAATGAGCAGTTCTTC. This gives the protein CASSFQRDTYNEQFF.

The V gene is TRBV7-3, the J gene TRBJ2-6, with no clear D. CDR3 length: 18 residues. V gave up 3 bases and J gave up 0 bases, with 15 bases separating them. Germline lookup yields CDR1 SGHTA and CDR2 FQGTGA. The CDR3 bases are TGTGCCAGCAGCTTCGACAAGGCCCAACACTCTGGGGCCAACGTCCTGACTTTC. Translation: CASSFDKAQHSGANVLTF.

The genes are TRBV28 and TRBJ2-7; D possibly uses TRBD1 or TRBD2 (5 bases each). Germline V gene data show CDR1 as MDHEN and CDR2 as SYDVKM. V was trimmed by 3 bases and J by 0 bases, leaving 12 bases between them. This CDR3 is built from 15 residues. The CDR3 here is CASSLRPGPSYEQYF. The CDR3 DNA reads TGTGCCAGCAGTTTGCGGCCGGGACCCTCCTACGAGCAGTACTTC.

The chain carries TRBV5-1 and TRBJ1-4; D perhaps matches TRBD1 (5 bases). V gave up 0 bases and J gave up 5 bases, with 17 bases separating them. The CDR3 has 17 amino acids. Germline CDR1 reads SGHRS; CDR2 reads YFSETQ. The CDR3 DNA sequence: TGCGCCAGCAGCTTGGGGCAGGGAATACTCATCAATGAAAAACTGTTTTTT. It translates to CASSLGQGILINEKLFF.

The chain employs TRBV28 and TRBJ2-7; 9 positions agree with TRBD2. The CDR3 has 15 amino acids. Germline CDR1 is MDHEN and CDR2 is SYDVKM. V trimming: 4 bases; J trimming: 3 bases; junction bases outside the gene matches: 7. The CDR3 bases are TGTGCCAGCAGTTATTTTAGCGGGAGAGTCTACGAGCAGTACTTC. It encodes CASSYFSGRVYEQYF.

The chain combines TRBV10-3 with TRBJ1-1; no reliable D call. The CDR3 is made up of 11 amino acids. CDR1 ENHRY and CDR2 SYGVKD come from the germline V gene. With 6 bases removed from V and 5 bases from J, the gap between germline ends came to 7 bases. The CDR3 spells CAIRVGTEAFF. The CDR3 DNA reads TGTGCCATCAGGGTCGGAACTGAAGCTTTCTTT.

This clone was detected only a few times. The V and J genes are TRBV15 and TRBJ2-5; a possible D gene is TRBD1 (6 bases). The CDR3 runs 16 residues. The V gene lost 8 bases and the J gene lost 2 bases, with 21 bases spanning the gap. Germline V gene lookup returns CDR1 LNHNV and CDR2 YYDKDF (reference sequence). CDR3 region: CATLNQGRGGQETQYF. The CDR3 region has the DNA TGTGCCACCCTTAACCAGGGAAGAGGGGGACAAGAGACCCAGTACTTC.

The CDR3 nucleotides are TGTGCCAGCAGGACGACAGGGGATTGGCAGCCCCAGCATTTT. Translating gives CASRTTGDWQPQHF. The V and J genes are TRBV2 and TRBJ1-5; 8 bases line up with TRBD1. Germline V gives CDR1 SNHLY, CDR2 FYNNEI. The CDR3 sequence is 14 residues long. The ends lost 6 bases at V and 7 bases at J; junction bases unmatched: 8.